These T cell receptor beta chains were read from a single sample in a study of T-cell memory formation after mild COVID-19. TCRdb reprocessed the 5' RACE reads with MiXCR, giving one entry per CDR3 protein. Here the sample spans 200,000 to 300,000 distinct CDR3 sequences, over 15% being singletons. The sequenced sample was PBMCs or a T cell subset sorted from them (not recorded which). Source of these receptors: a young man who had mild COVID-19 (a few samples of this study predate the infection). Cell type and time point are not known. CDR3s include the opening cysteine and the closing phenylalanine or tryptophan. D genes are given only for firm matches. The listing skips clone size in some rows; elsewhere it reads once, few, many or a size class.

abundance	d_gene	j_gene	v_gene	CDR3nt	CDR3aa
-	TRBD1	TRBJ2-2	TRBV7-9	TGTGCCAGCAGCTTGACAGGGATATACACCGGGGAGCTGTTTTTT	CASSLTGIYTGELFF
-	-	TRBJ2-7	TRBV7-9	TGTGCCAGCAGCCACAGGGGGGGCCGGCCGTCCTACGAGCAGTACTTC	CASSHRGGRPSYEQYF
-	-	TRBJ1-2	TRBV7-2	TGTGCCAGCAGCTTAGTACTGCGCGGGGTTGACTATGGCTACACCTTC	CASSLVLRGVDYGYTF
-	TRBD2	TRBJ2-3	TRBV6-2/TRBV6-3	TGTGCCAGCAGCGGACTAGCGGGGTCCACGGATACGCAGTATTTT	CASSGLAGSTDTQYF
-	-	TRBJ1-3	TRBV7-9	TGTGCCAGCAGCTTAGCGTGGGGAAGCTCTGGAAACACCATATATTTT	CASSLAWGSSGNTIYF
few	-	TRBJ1-1	TRBV7-9	TGTGCCAGCAGCTTACGCAGGCTCCAAATGAACACTGAAGCTTTCTTT	CASSLRRLQMNTEAFF
few	-	TRBJ1-3	TRBV7-9	TGTGCCAGCAGCGATGAGAACTCTGGAAACACCATATATTTT	CASSDENSGNTIYF
few	TRBD2	TRBJ2-3	TRBV5-1	TGCGCCAGCAGCTTTAGCGGGGACGGGAGAGATACGCAGTATTTT	CASSFSGDGRDTQYF
-	-	TRBJ2-1	TRBV7-2	TGTGCCAGCAGCTTAGTCGGCAGGGTGGATGAGCAGTTCTTC	CASSLVGRVDEQFF
-	-	TRBJ1-4	TRBV7-9	TGTGCCAGCAGCTCCAACAGGGCGTCAGGTGAAAAACTGTTTTTT	CASSSNRASGEKLFF
-	-	TRBJ2-5	TRBV7-9	TGTGCCAGCAGCTTAGGGGCCTGGCAAGAGACCCAGTACTTC	CASSLGAWQETQYF
-	-	TRBJ2-3	TRBV10-2	TGCGCCAGCAGTGAATCGCACGACACAGATACGCAGTATTTT	CASSESHDTDTQYF